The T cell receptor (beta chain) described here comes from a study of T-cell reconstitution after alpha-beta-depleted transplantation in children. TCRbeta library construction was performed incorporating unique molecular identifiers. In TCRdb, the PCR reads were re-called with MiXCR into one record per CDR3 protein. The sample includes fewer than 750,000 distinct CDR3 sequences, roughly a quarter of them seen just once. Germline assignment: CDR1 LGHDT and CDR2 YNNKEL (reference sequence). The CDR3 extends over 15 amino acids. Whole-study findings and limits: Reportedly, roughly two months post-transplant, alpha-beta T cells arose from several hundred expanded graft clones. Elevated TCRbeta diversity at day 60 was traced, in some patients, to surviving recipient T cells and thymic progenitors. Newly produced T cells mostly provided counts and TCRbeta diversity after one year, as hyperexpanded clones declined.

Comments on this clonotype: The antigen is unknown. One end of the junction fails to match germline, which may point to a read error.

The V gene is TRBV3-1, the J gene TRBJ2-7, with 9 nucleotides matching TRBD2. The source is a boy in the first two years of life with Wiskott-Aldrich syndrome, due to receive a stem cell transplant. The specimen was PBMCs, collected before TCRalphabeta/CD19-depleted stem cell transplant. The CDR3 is CASSPNQPGLAVLSF. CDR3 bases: TGTGCCAGCAGCCCTAATCAGCCGGGACTAGCAGTTTTATCGTTC.